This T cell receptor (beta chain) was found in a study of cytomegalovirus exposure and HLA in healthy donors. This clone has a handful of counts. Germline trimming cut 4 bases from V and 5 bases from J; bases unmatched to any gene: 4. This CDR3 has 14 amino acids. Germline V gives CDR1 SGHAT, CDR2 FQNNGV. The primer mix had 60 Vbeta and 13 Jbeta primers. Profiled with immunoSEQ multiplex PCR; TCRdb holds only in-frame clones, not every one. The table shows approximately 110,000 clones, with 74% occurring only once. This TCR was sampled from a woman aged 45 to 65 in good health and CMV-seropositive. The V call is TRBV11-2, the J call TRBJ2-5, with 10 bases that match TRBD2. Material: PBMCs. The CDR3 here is CASSWGLAKETQYF. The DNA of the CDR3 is TGTGCCAGCAGCTGGGGACTAGCGAAGGAGACCCAGTACTTC.